This T cell receptor beta chain was sequenced during a study of CD8+CD57+ T cells in acquired aplastic anemia (dated by TCRdb to 2016 to 2019). Describing the broader study: DNA extracted from sorted CD4+ and CD8+ cells had a mean of about 3 ug, with a range of roughly 0.19 to 27.4 ug. A CD8+CD57+ expansion meant a frequency higher than the mean frequency seen in healthy subjects. The paper as a whole reports these results and caveats: No significant difference in CD8+ Simpson's diversity was found between patients and healthy controls (P=0.060). Although twenty-nine CD8+ CDR3 sequences were shared by patients and controls, these sequences appeared highly expressed in patients and within the immunodominant clones of patients.

Details on this clonotype: No antigen is known for it. Base qualities are not recorded, but no much larger clone differs from it by a single base.

Genomic DNA was used as template for profiling of TCR beta VDJ combinations and CDR3 sequences. An Illumina HiSeq 2000 was the platform used for TCR repertoire sequencing. Concerning the study's data processing: Repertoire assessment relied on Simpson's diversity index, CDR3 size and DJ length profiles, and TRBV/TRBJ rearrangement plots. The most abundant DNA sequence in the deep sequencing data was taken as the immunodominant clone. CDR3 amino acid sequences were screened for sharing across subjects and were compared with published repertoires and the VDJdb database. TCRdb reran the public reads through fastp at Q25 and MiXCR, keeping productive beta chains. For every CDR3 protein sequence, its rows merge into one entry that carries the most common genes and DNA. What appears here as the V and J calls and clone size reflects TCRdb's work, not the paper's. This sample has 200,000 to 250,000 distinct CDR3 sequences in its table, and around three fifths of those were observed once. The ten largest account for roughly three fifths of the sample.

Patients chosen for sequencing had shown expansion of CD8+CD57+ cells by flow cytometry. Every patient had a diagnosis of severe acquired aplastic anemia based on International Study of Aplastic Anemia and Agranulocytosis and Camitta criteria. No therapy had been received by the patients at the time of blood sampling. The study deep-sequenced TCR repertoires of sorted CD4+ and CD8+ blood T cells from severe aplastic anemia patients and healthy subjects. In the USA, patient enrollment took place under clinicaltrials.gov protocols 00001620, 01623167, 00001397, 00071045, 00081523 and 00961064. Ficoll-Paque density gradient centrifugation was used to isolate peripheral blood mononuclear cells. Before DNA extraction, CD4+ and CD8+ T cells were sorted by FACS or by magnetic beads. V is pruned by 7 bases and J by 2 bases, leaving 5 bases of the junction without a gene match. For CDR1 and CDR2, the germline V gene (reference sequence) lists SEHNR and FQNEAQ. The CDR3 sequence holds 14 residues, the cysteine and phenylalanine included. Only the CDR3 DNA stays, 42 bases, in frame from base 1.

The TCR originated in a human donor with aplastic anemia. Sample: sorted CD4+, CD8+, or CD8+CD57+ T cells (not recorded which) from PBMCs. This receptor chain uses TRBV7-9 and TRBJ2-1; the junction holds 7 bases that match TRBD2. The CDR3 reads as follows: CASIRDYTYNEQFF. The DNA sequence is given as TGTGCCAGCATCCGGGACTATACCTACAATGAGCAGTTCTTC.